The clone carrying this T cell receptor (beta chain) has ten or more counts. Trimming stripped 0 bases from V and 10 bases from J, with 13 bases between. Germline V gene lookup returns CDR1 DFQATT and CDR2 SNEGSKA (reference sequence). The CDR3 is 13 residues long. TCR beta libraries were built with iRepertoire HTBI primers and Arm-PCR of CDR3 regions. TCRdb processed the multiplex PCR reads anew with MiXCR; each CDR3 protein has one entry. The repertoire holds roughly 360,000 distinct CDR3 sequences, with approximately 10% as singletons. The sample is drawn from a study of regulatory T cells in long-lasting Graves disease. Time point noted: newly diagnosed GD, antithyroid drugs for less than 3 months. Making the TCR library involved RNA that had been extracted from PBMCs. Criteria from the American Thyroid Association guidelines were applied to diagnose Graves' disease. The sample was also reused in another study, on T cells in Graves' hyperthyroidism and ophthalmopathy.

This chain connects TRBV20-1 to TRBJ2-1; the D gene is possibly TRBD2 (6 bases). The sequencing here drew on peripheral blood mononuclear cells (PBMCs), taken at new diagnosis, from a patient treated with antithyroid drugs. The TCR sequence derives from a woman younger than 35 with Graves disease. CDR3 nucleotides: TGCAGTGCTAGAGATCGGGGGACTCAAGAGCAGTTCTTC. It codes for CSARDRGTQEQFF.